This entry describes one T cell receptor (beta chain). From germline, CDR1 is LGHDT and CDR2 YNNKEL (reference sequence). The CDR3 has 16 residues. Germline trimming cut 0 bases from V and 7 bases from J; bases unmatched to any gene: 7. This sample is part of a study of CD8 T cells in Susac syndrome. Random hexamers served to reverse transcribe roughly 0.45 to 1 ug RNA. An immunoSEQ multiplex PCR generated amplified TCR beta CDR3 products spanning 54 Vbeta and 13 Jbeta. TCRdb recomputed calls from the immunoSEQ multiplex PCR reads with MiXCR, one row per CDR3 protein. The sample holds approximately 180,000 distinct CDR3 sequences, 91% seen once. The patients with Susac syndrome were individuals who fulfilled the recently defined diagnostic criteria for disease that was either definite or probable.

Sequenced material: CD4+ T cells from PBMCs. The chain employs TRBV3-1 and TRBJ2-1, with 9 nucleotides matching TRBD2. This receptor was obtained from a human donor with Susac syndrome. The CDR3 DNA reads as TGTGCCAGCAGCCAAGATTTTGCTAGCGGGATAAATGAGCAGTTCTTC. It translates to CASSQDFASGINEQFF.